The clone carrying this TCR beta chain was seen only a few times. This sample is drawn from a study of beta chain features in type 1 diabetes. Only one heparinised blood draw was taken per donor, and its volume averaged around 100 mL. Every bit of the isolated RNA underwent reverse transcription, so sequencing read expressed TCRB transcripts. Only in-frame clones appear in the TCRdb table, and some are missing; sequencing was by immunoSEQ multiplex PCR. The sample has under 400,000 clones; roughly 12% are singletons. The length of the CDR3 is 19 residues. Germline CDR1 LGHNA, CDR2 YSLEER. Trimming left V 3 bases short and J 0 bases short, with 18 bases between.

The gene calls are TRBV4-3 and TRBJ2-6; tentatively, D is TRBD1 (6 bases). The receptor's source is a man between 18 and 35 years old in good health. Source material: naive CD4+ T cells from blood. This CDR3 is CASSHAGALRISGANVLTF. The CDR3 DNA reads as TGCGCCAGCAGCCACGCAGGGGCTTTAAGAATCTCTGGGGCCAACGTCCTGACTTTC.